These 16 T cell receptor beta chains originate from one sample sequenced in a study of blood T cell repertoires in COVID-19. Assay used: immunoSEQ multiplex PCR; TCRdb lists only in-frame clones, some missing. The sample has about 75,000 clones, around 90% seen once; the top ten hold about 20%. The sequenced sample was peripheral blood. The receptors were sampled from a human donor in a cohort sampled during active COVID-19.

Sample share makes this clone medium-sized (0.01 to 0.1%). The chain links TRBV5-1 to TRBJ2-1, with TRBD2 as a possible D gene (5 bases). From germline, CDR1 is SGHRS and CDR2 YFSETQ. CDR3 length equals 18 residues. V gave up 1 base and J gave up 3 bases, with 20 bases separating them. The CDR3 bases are TGCGCCAGCAGCTTGCTTCTCCCCCAGCGGAGGTACTACAATGAGCAGTTCTTC. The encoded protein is CASSLLLPQRRYYNEQFF.

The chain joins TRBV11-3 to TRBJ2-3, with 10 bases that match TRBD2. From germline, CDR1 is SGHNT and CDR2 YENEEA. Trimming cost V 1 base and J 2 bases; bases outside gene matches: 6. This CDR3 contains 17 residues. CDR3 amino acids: CASSLGRLAGTTDTQYF. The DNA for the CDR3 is TGTGCCAGCAGCTTAGGGCGACTAGCGGGCACCACAGATACGCAGTATTTT.

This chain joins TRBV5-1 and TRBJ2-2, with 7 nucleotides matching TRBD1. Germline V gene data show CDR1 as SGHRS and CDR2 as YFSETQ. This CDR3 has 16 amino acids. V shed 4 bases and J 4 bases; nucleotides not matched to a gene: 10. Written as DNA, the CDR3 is TGCGCCAGCAGCGCAGACAGGGACGTAGGCACCGGGGAGCTGTTTTTT. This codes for CASSADRDVGTGELFF.

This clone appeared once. The CDR3 spells CASSRALGGETQYF. The CDR3 DNA is TGTGCCAGCAGCCGGGCCCTGGGGGGAGAGACCCAGTACTTC. The chain links TRBV5-6 to TRBJ2-5, with D tentatively TRBD2 (6 bases). Trimming pared 4 bases from V and 4 bases from J, leaving 14 bases between. The CDR3 has 14 amino acids. Germline assignment: CDR1 SGHDT and CDR2 YYEEEE.

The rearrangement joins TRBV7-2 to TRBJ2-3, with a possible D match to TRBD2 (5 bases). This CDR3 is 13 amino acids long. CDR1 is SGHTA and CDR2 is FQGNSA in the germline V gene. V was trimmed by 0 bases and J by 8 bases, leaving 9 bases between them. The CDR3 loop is CASSLAGAGTQYF. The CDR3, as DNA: TGTGCCAGCAGCTTAGCGGGAGCAGGTACGCAGTATTTT.

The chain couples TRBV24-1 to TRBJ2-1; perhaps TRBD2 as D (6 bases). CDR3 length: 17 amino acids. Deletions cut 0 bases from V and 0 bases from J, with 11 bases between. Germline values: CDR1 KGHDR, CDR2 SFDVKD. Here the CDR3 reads CATSDLHSGRSYNEQFF. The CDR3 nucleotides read TGTGCCACCAGTGATTTGCATAGCGGCCGCTCCTACAATGAGCAGTTCTTC.

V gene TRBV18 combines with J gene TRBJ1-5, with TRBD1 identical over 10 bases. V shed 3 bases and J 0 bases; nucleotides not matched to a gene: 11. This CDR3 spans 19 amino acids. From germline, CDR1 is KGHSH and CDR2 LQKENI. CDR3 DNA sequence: TGTGCCAGCTCACCGACCAGGACCGGGACAGGGGTTAGCAATCAGCCCCAGCATTTT. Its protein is CASSPTRTGTGVSNQPQHF.

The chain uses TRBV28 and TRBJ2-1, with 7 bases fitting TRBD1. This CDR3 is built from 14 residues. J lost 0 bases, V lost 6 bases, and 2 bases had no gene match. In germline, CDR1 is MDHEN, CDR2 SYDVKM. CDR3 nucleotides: TGTGCCAGCAGACAGGGGAGCTCCTACAATGAGCAGTTCTTC. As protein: CASRQGSSYNEQFF.

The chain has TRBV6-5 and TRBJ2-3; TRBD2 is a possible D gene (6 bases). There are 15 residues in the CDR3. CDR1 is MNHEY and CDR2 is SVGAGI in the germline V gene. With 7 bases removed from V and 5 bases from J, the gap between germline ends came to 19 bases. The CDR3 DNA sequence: TGTGCCAGCAACAGAATGATCCTAGCGAAAGATACGCAGTATTTT. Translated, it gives CASNRMILAKDTQYF.

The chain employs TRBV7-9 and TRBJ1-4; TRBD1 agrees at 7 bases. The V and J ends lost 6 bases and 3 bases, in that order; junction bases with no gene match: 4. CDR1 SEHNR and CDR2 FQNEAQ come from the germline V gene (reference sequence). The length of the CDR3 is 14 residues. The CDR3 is CASSPGTANEKLFF. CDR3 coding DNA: TGTGCCAGCAGTCCCGGGACAGCTAATGAAAAACTGTTTTTT.

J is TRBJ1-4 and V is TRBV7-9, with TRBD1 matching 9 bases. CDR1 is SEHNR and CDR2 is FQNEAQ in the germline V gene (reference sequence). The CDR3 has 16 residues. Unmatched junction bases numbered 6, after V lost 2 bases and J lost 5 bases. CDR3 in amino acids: CASSLLGQGPNEKLFF. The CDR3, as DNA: TGTGCCAGCAGCTTACTCGGACAGGGGCCCAATGAAAAACTGTTTTTT.

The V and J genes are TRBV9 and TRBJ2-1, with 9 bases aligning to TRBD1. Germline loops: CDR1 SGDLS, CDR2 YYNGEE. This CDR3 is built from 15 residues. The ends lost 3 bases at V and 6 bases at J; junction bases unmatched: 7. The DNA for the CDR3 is TGTGCCAGCAGCGCCCGACAGGGGGGACTCAATGAGCAGTTCTTC. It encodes CASSARQGGLNEQFF.

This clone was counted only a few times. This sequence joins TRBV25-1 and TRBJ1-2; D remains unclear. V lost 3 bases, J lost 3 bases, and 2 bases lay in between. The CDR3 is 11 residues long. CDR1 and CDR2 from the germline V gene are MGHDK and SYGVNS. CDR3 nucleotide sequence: TGTGCCAGCAGTGACGACTATGGCTACACCTTC. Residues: CASSDDYGYTF.

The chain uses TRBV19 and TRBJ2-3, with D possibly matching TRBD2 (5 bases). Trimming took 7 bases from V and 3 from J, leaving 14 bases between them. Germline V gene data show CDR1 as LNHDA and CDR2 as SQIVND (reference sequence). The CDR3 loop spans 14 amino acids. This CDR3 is CASKGLRETDTQYF. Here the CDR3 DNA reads TGTGCCAGTAAAGGGCTGAGGGAAACAGATACGCAGTATTTT.

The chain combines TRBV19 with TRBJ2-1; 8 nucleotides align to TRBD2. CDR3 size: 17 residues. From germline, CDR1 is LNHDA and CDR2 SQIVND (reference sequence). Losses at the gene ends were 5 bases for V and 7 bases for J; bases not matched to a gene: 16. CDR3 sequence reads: CASSYLNAGGRMNEQFF. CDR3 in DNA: TGTGCCAGTAGTTACTTAAATGCGGGGGGCAGGATGAATGAGCAGTTCTTC.

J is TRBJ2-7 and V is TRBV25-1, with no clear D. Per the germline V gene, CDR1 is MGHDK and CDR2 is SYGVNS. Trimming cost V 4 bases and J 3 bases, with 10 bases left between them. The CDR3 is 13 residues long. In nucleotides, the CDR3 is TGTGCCAGCAGTGGGCACCCCTTCTACGAGCAGTACTTC. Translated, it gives CASSGHPFYEQYF.